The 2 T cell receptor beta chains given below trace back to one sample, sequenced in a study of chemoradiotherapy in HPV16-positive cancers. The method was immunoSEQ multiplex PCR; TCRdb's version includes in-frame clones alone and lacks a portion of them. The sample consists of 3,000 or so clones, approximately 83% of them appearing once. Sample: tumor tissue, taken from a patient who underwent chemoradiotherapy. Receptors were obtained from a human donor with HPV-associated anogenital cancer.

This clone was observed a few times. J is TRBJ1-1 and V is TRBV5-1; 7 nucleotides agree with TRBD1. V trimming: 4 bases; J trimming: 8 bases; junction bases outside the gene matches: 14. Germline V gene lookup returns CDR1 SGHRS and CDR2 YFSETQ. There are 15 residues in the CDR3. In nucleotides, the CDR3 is TGCGCCAGCAGCCCGTTCCCGACAGGGCAAGACGAAGCTTTCTTT. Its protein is CASSPFPTGQDEAFF.

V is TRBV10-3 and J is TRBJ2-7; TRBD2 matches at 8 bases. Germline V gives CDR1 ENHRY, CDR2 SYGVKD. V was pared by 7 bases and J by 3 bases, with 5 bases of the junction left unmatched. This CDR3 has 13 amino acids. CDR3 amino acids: CAITGGEGYEQYF. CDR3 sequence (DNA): TGTGCCATCACGGGGGGGGAGGGCTACGAGCAGTACTTC.